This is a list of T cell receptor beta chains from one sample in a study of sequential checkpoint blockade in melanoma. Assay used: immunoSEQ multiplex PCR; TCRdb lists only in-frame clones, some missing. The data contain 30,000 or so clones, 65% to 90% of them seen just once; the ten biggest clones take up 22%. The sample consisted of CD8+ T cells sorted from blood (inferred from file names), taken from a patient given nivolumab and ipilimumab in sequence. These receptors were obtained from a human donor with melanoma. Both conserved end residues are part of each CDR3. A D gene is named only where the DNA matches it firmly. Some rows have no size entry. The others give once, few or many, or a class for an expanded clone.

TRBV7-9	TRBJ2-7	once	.	CASSPPGVPYEQYF	TGTGCCAGCAGCCCCCCGGGGGTACCCTACGAGCAGTACTTC
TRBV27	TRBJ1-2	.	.	CASSLSIGAGVDYGYTF	TGTGCCAGCAGTTTATCGATAGGGGCAGGGGTTGACTATGGCTACACCTTC
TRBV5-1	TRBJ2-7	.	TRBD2	CASSALTSGSAYEQYF	TGCGCCAGCAGCGCTTTAACTAGCGGGAGTGCCTACGAGCAGTACTTC
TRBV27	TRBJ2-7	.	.	CASSFTRNYEQYF	TGTGCCAGCAGTTTCACTAGAAACTACGAGCAGTACTTC
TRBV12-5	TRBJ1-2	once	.	CASGLVFVQVGGYTF	TGTGCTAGTGGTTTGGTATTCGTTCAGGTGGGTGGCTACACCTTC
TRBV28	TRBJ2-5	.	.	CASSFTRTSDFQETQYF	TGTGCCAGCAGTTTTACTAGGACGTCGGATTTCCAAGAGACCCAGTACTTC
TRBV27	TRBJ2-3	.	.	CASSPLRTDTQYF	TGTGCCAGCAGTCCGCTAAGAACAGATACGCAGTATTTT
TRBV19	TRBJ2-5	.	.	CASSIVWTATQETQYF	TGTGCCAGTAGTATAGTCTGGACAGCGACCCAAGAGACCCAGTACTTC
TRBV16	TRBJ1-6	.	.	CASSRSRDMINSPLHF	TGTGCCAGCAGCCGTTCCAGGGACATGATAAATTCACCCCTCCACTTT
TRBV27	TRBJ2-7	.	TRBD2	CASSLILAGAYEQYF	TGTGCCAGCAGTTTGATACTAGCGGGAGCCTACGAGCAGTACTTC
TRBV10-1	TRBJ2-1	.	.	CASSDDSYNEQFF	TGCGCCAGCAGTGACGACAGTTACAATGAGCAGTTCTTC
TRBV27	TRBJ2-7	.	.	CASSLSRGSYEQYF	TGTGCCAGCAGTTTATCCAGGGGCTCCTACGAGCAGTACTTC
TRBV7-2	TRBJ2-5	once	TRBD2	CASSLLRASGIWDTQYF	TGTGCCAGCAGCCTACTTCGGGCTAGCGGGATTTGGGATACCCAGTACTTC
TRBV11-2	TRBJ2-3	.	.	CASSLGAGAGQYF	TGTGCCAGCAGCTTAGGGGCAGGGGCGGGGCAGTATTTT
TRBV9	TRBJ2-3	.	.	CASSVVSGGRHLDTQYF	TGTGCCAGCAGCGTAGTCTCTGGGGGGAGGCATTTGGATACGCAGTATTTT
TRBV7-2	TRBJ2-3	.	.	CASSPSAGSRGDTQYF	TGTGCCAGCAGCCCCTCGGCGGGAAGTCGCGGAGATACGCAGTATTTT
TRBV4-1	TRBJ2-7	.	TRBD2	CASSQDRYGGGPYEQYF	TGCGCCAGCAGCCAAGATCGTTATGGCGGGGGGCCCTACGAGCAGTACTTC
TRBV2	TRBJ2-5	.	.	CASSDLVAEETQYF	TGTGCCAGCAGTGATCTAGTAGCTGAAGAGACCCAGTACTTC